This entry is about one TCR beta chain. The source of the sample is a study of monozygotic twins with inflammatory bowel disease. cDNA was produced in eight separate reactions per sample. From the 5' RACE reads, TCRdb lists one entry per CDR3 protein and no DNA. The clone table shows about 140,000 distinct CDR3 sequences, with the ten largest holding 0.95% to 1.5%. Per the germline V gene, CDR1 is KGHDR and CDR2 is SFDVKD. This CDR3 contains 13 residues. The receptor was isolated from a human donor with ulcerative colitis or Crohn's disease, or a healthy co-twin of an affected twin (not recorded which). The gene calls are TRBV24-1 and TRBJ1-1. Sequencing was done on a sample of blood. The chain's CDR3 is CATSDYWPIEAFF.